Each of the 27 T cell receptor beta chains below was sequenced from the same sample in a study of molecular identifiers for immune sequencing clone quantification. TCRdb called the PCR reads again in MiXCR, with one record for every CDR3 protein. The sample carries more than 300,000 distinct CDR3 sequences, about a fifth recorded once. The sequencing input was naive CD8+ T cells from blood, with Jurkat cell RNA spiked in. Subset specified: FACS-sorted CD8+CD4-CCR7+CD45RA+ naive T cells. The receptors derive from a human donor in good health. Some libraries in this study had Jurkat cell RNA spiked in.

A remark on this clonotype: It may be a read error: a sequence one base away is much more abundant. V usage is TRBV7-9 and J usage is TRBJ2-1; D is unresolved. Germline V gene lookup returns CDR1 SEHNR and CDR2 FQNEAQ (reference sequence). CDR3 length equals 12 residues. CDR3 coding DNA: TGTGCCAGCGGCTTAGGGTCCTTCGAGCAGTTCTTC. Its protein product is CASGLGSFEQFF.

In this sample, this clonotype turned up many times. This chain connects TRBV7-9 to TRBJ1-1; D gene ambiguous. Germline CDR1 reads SEHNR; CDR2 reads FQNEAQ (reference sequence). The CDR3 totals 13 residues. The V gene lost 4 bases and the J gene lost 1 base, with 7 bases spanning the gap. The CDR3 DNA is TGTGCCAGCAGCTCCCGGGGGAACACTGAAGCTTTCTTT. Residues: CASSSRGNTEAFF.

This clonotype was picked up many times. CDR3 in amino acids: CASSYQDTDTQYF. The CDR3 coding sequence is TGTGCCAGCAGTTACCAGGACACAGATACGCAGTATTTT. The chain joins TRBV28 to TRBJ2-3, with D unresolved. CDR1 is MDHEN and CDR2 is SYDVKM in the germline V gene. The CDR3 spans 13 residues. Trimming removed 4 bases from V and 2 bases from J, with 7 bases in between.

The rearrangement uses TRBV20-1 and TRBJ2-7; 11 bases align to TRBD1. Germline CDR1 DFQATT, CDR2 SNEGSKA (reference sequence). The trim removed 3 bases at V and 3 bases at J, leaving 7 bases unmatched. The CDR3 has 15 amino acids. This CDR3 is CSARSPGQGDYEQYF. The CDR3 DNA follows: TGCAGTGCTAGGAGCCCGGGACAGGGGGACTACGAGCAGTACTTC.

The chain uses TRBV3-1 and TRBJ2-5; D may be TRBD1 (6 bases). This CDR3 spans 17 amino acids. The germline V gene encodes CDR1 LGHDT and CDR2 YNNKEL (reference sequence). V shed 3 bases and J shed 2 bases, with 19 bases lying between them. In nucleotides, the CDR3 is TGTGCCAGCAGCCAGGAGACAGGAGAAACTAAGCAAGAGACCCAGTACTTC. Translating gives CASSQETGETKQETQYF.

This clonotype was seen at least ten times. The chain uses TRBV2 and TRBJ2-5; a weak D match, TRBD1 (5 bases). The germline gives CDR1 SNHLY, CDR2 FYNNEI. The CDR3 runs to 12 residues. V shed 7 bases and J shed 2 bases, with 8 bases lying between them. The CDR3 DNA reads TGTGCCAGCAAGGACATACAAGAGACCCAGTACTTC. Protein product: CASKDIQETQYF. Filled out from reference TRBV2 and TRBJ2-5, the complete variable domain reads EPEVTQTPSHQVTQMGQEVILRCVPISNHLYFYWYRQILGQKVEFLVSFYNNEISEKSEIFDDQFSVERPDGSNFTLKIRSTKLEDSAMYFCASKDIQETQYFGPGTRLLVL.

This clonotype was picked up many times. The chain combines TRBV7-8 with TRBJ2-3; D is uncertain. The CDR3 is made up of 15 amino acids. V lost 1 base and J 2 bases, leaving 10 bases between the germline ends. The germline CDR1 and CDR2 sequences are SGHVS and FQNEAQ. Written as DNA, the CDR3 is TGTGCCAGCAGCTTAGGTCAAGGAAACACAGATACGCAGTATTTT. Translating gives CASSLGQGNTDTQYF.

As to this clonotype: Since a much larger clone is just one base distant, this may be a read error. The rearrangement uses TRBV7-9 and TRBJ2-5; D is undetermined. Germline CDR1 reads SEHNR; CDR2 reads FQNEAQ (reference sequence). The CDR3 is 12 amino acids. The CDR3 bases are TGTGCCAGCAGCTCCTCAGAAGAGACCCGGTACTTC. It codes for CASSSSEETRYF.

The V and J genes are TRBV12-3 or TRBV12-4 and TRBJ2-3; TRBD2 aligns across 8 bases. The junction had 3 bases not matched to a gene; V was cut back by 3 bases and J by 4 bases. This CDR3 comprises 14 residues. This CDR3 reads CASSFGTRPDTQYF. The CDR3 nucleotides read TGTGCCAGCAGTTTCGGGACTAGACCAGATACGCAGTATTTT.

The sample holds many counts of this clonotype. This chain connects TRBV5-5 to TRBJ1-3; 11 nucleotides align to TRBD1. This CDR3 spans 18 amino acids. V shed 2 bases and J 1 base; nucleotides not matched to a gene: 8. Germline lookup yields CDR1 SGHKS and CDR2 YYEKEE (reference sequence). The CDR3, as DNA: TGTGCCAGCAGCTTCGGGACAGGGGGTTTTAATTCTGGAAACACCATATATTTT. It codes for CASSFGTGGFNSGNTIYF.

This clonotype was seen only a few times. The CDR3 loop is CASSISRGRSNQPQHF. Written as DNA, the CDR3 is TGTGCCAGTAGTATTAGTAGGGGAAGGAGCAATCAGCCCCAGCATTTT. V and J are TRBV19 and TRBJ1-5; perhaps TRBD1 as D (5 bases). Germline values: CDR1 LNHDA, CDR2 SQIVND (reference sequence). The CDR3 is 16 residues long. With 3 bases removed from V and 1 base from J, the gap between germline ends came to 13 bases. The variable domain in full, completed from reference TRBV19 and TRBJ1-5, reads DGGITQSPKYLFRKEGQNVTLSCEQNLNHDAMYWYRQDPGQGLRLIYYSQIVNDFQKGDIAEGYSVSREKKESFPLTVTSAQKNPTAFYLCASSISRGRSNQPQHFGDGTRLSIL.

This clonotype was detected ten times or more. V usage is TRBV19 and J usage is TRBJ2-7, with a tentative D call TRBD1 (6 bases). The CDR3 has 12 amino acids. The germline V gene encodes CDR1 LNHDA and CDR2 SQIVND (reference sequence). Trimming cost V 5 bases and J 5 bases, with 10 bases left between them. The CDR3 DNA reads TGTGCCAGTAGTCAGGGGTGGAACGAGCAGTACTTC. It is translated as CASSQGWNEQYF.

This clonotype has at least ten counts. The chain joins TRBV20-1 to TRBJ2-2; TRBD2 aligns across 10 bases. With 6 bases clipped from V and 4 bases from J, the junction kept 11 bases outside the gene matches. CDR1 DFQATT and CDR2 SNEGSKA come from the germline V gene (reference sequence). This CDR3 contains 16 residues. The CDR3 DNA follows: TGCAGTGCCCCAGTTACTAGCGGGATTCCCACCGGGGAGCTGTTTTTT. This sequence encodes CSAPVTSGIPTGELFF.

There are many counts of this clonotype. This rearrangement joins TRBV20-1 to TRBJ2-2; possible D gene TRBD2, 6 bases. V dropped 0 bases and J dropped 1 base, with 9 bases sitting between them. The length of the CDR3 is 15 residues. The germline CDR1 and CDR2 sequences are DFQATT and SNEGSKA (reference sequence). CDR3 loop: CSAREGGRNTGELFF. In nucleotides, the CDR3 is TGCAGTGCTAGAGAAGGAGGGAGGAACACCGGGGAGCTGTTTTTT.

This rearrangement joins TRBV10-3 to TRBJ1-6, with D perhaps TRBD1 (5 bases). CDR1 and CDR2 from the germline V gene are ENHRY and SYGVKD. The CDR3 has 13 amino acids. V was pared by 10 bases and J by 8 bases, with 15 bases between. The chain's CDR3 is CASRAPGDSPLHF. In DNA form, the CDR3 reads TGTGCCAGCAGGGCCCCTGGGGATTCACCCCTCCACTTT.

This clonotype showed up many times. This rearrangement joins TRBV29-1 to TRBJ2-1; 14 nucleotides align to TRBD2. The CDR3 covers 20 residues. Trimming at V came to 1 base and at J to 0 bases, leaving 11 bases not matched to a gene. In germline, CDR1 is SQVTM, CDR2 ANQGSEA. Here the CDR3 reads CSVEVGGTSGSWDSYNEQFF. The CDR3 region has the DNA TGCAGCGTTGAAGTTGGCGGGACTAGCGGGAGTTGGGACTCCTACAATGAGCAGTTCTTC.

A remark on this clonotype: A read error may be the cause here, since a much bigger clone is one base away. The V gene is TRBV2, the J gene TRBJ2-5; 15 bases are a match to TRBD2. This CDR3 region has 18 residues. Per the germline V gene, CDR1 is SNHLY and CDR2 is FYNNEI. J was trimmed by 2 bases and V by 5 bases; bases with no gene match: 9. The CDR3 DNA is TGTGCCAGCAGTAACAGCCCCGGACTAGCGGGGGGGCAAGAGACCCAGTACTTC. This gives the protein CASSNSPGLAGGQETQYF.

This clonotype showed up many times. J is TRBJ1-2 and V is TRBV12-3 or TRBV12-4; D is possibly TRBD1 (5 bases). The CDR3 contains 12 residues. V was clipped by 3 bases and J by 4 bases, with 6 bases between them. The CDR3 region has the DNA TGTGCCAGCAGTTTCGGGGGCTATGGCTACACCTTC. Amino acids: CASSFGGYGYTF.

This clonotype occurred many times. This chain links TRBV4-3 with TRBJ2-7; D is undetermined. The germline V and J ends were trimmed by 0 bases and 1 base, with 10 bases remaining between them. Germline V gives CDR1 LGHNA, CDR2 YSLEER. The CDR3 has 15 residues. DNA for the CDR3: TGCGCCAGCAGCCAAGACCGAGACCCATCCTACGAGCAGTACTTC. It yields the protein CASSQDRDPSYEQYF.

This clonotype was counted between two and nine times. The V gene is TRBV2, the J gene TRBJ2-1; D is unresolved. Germline V lookup: CDR1 SNHLY, CDR2 FYNNEI. This CDR3 is built from 17 residues. Trimming removed 10 bases from V and 0 bases from J, with 22 bases in between. The CDR3 loop reads CATLAVAGLDSYNEQFF. The CDR3 region has the DNA TGTGCCACCCTGGCCGTTGCAGGCTTGGACTCCTACAATGAGCAGTTCTTC.

Many counts were recorded for this clonotype. CDR3: CASSWDSNSPLHF. The CDR3 DNA follows: TGTGCCAGCAGTTGGGATTCCAATTCACCCCTCCACTTT. This chain connects TRBV27 to TRBJ1-6; no definite D call. The V gene lost 4 bases and the J gene lost 7 bases, with 8 bases spanning the gap. There are 13 residues in the CDR3. Germline CDR1 reads MNHEY; CDR2 reads SMNVEV (reference sequence).

This clonotype has at least ten counts. This chain joins TRBV5-1 and TRBJ2-7, with D perhaps TRBD2 (5 bases). Germline CDR1 and CDR2: SGHRS and YFSETQ. The CDR3 is 15 amino acids. With 0 bases removed from V and 5 bases from J, the gap between germline ends came to 15 bases. Written as DNA, the CDR3 is TGCGCCAGCAGCTTGGTGTCTAGCAGCCTCGACGAGCAGTACTTC. Protein product: CASSLVSSSLDEQYF.

As to this clonotype: A read error is possible here, since a much larger clone lies one base away. The chain joins TRBV27 to TRBJ1-1; 8 bases agree with TRBD1. CDR3 length: 14 residues. Germline V gene data show CDR1 as MNHEY and CDR2 as SMNVEV (reference sequence). For the CDR3, the DNA is TGTGCCAGCAGTTGGACAGGGAGGAACACTGGAGCTTTCTTT. It specifies CASSWTGRNTGAFF.

There are many counts of this clonotype. The gene calls are TRBV9 and TRBJ1-1, with a weak D call TRBD1 (5 bases). This CDR3 has 14 amino acids. Trimming stripped 3 bases from V and 0 bases from J, with 9 bases between. Germline CDR1 and CDR2: SGDLS and YYNGEE. For the CDR3, the DNA is TGTGCCAGCAGCGATGACAGTATGAACACTGAAGCTTTCTTT. Its translation is CASSDDSMNTEAFF.

At least ten counts were recorded for this clonotype. V usage is TRBV2 and J usage is TRBJ1-1; D remains ambiguous. CDR1 and CDR2 from the germline V gene are SNHLY and FYNNEI. V lost 2 bases, J lost 1 base, and 11 bases lay in between. The CDR3 consists of 15 residues. The DNA for the CDR3 is TGTGCCAGCAGTGAACCACCAAGACCGAACACTGAAGCTTTCTTT. This translates into CASSEPPRPNTEAFF.

There are a few counts of this clonotype. This may arise from a read error, as a much more abundant clone is one base away. This chain joins TRBV7-2 and TRBJ2-3; no firm D call. Germline loops: CDR1 SGHTA, CDR2 FQGNSA. The CDR3 is 15 amino acids. CDR3 nucleotides: TGTGCCAGCAGCTTAGGTAGTTTCGTTGAAGATGCGCAGTATTTT. It specifies CASSLGSFVEDAQYF. The full variable domain, its missing parts supplied by reference TRBV7-2 and TRBJ2-3, is GAGVSQSPSNKVTEKGKDVELRCDPISGHTALYWYRQSLGQGLEFLIYFQGNSAPDKSGLPSDRFSAERTGGSVSTLTIQRTQQEDSAVYLCASSLGSFVEDAQYFGPGTRLTVL.

To note about this clonotype: A much more abundant neighbour one base away suggests this may be a read error. The gene calls are TRBV23-1 and TRBJ2-3; D may be TRBD1 (5 bases). TRBV23-1 is placed among ORFs of uncertain function. CDR3 length: 14 residues. CDR3 nucleotide sequence: TGCGCCAGCAGTCAACGCCCAAGCACAGGTACGCAGTATTTT. It specifies CASSQRPSTGTQYF.